Detailed here is one T cell receptor beta chain. Its specificity is not known. Using its own MiXCR run on the 5' RACE reads, TCRdb lists one record per CDR3 protein. Of around 300,000 distinct CDR3 sequences in the sample, roughly a fifth were seen once. This entry comes from a study of T-cell memory formation after mild COVID-19. Study findings and constraints: In pre-infection memory, a portion of responding clones appeared, which suggested that cross-reactive memory joined. Researchers report contracting CD4+ clones mostly in CM and EM, with CD8+ clones in EMRA.

V lost 5 bases, J lost 6 bases, and 10 bases lay in between. The length of the CDR3 is 12 residues. Per the germline V gene, CDR1 is SGHRS and CDR2 is YFSETQ. The sequence came from a man between 18 and 35 years old who had mild COVID-19 (a few samples of this study predate the infection). Cell type and time point are not known. Sequencing used PBMCs or a T cell subset sorted from them (not recorded which). The rearrangement links TRBV5-1 to TRBJ2-3, with D hard to call. In DNA form, the CDR3 reads TGCGCCAGCAGGGCTGATGCGGATACGCAGTATTTT. This gives the protein CASRADADTQYF.